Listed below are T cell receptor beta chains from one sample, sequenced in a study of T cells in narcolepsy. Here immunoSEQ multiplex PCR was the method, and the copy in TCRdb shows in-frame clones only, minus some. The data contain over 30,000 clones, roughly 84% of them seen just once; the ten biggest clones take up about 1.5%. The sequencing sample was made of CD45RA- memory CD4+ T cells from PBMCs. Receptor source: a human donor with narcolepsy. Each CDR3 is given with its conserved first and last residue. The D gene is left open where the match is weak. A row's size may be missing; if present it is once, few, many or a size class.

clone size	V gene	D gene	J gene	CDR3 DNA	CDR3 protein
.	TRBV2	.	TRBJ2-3	TGTGCCAGCAGTGAAAAAGGGGGACCCCAAGATACGCAGTATTTT	CASSEKGGPQDTQYF
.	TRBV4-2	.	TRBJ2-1	TGTGCCAGCAGCCAAGAGAGGGGCCGCAACAATGAGCAGTTCTTC	CASSQERGRNNEQFF
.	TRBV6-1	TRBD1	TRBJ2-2	TGTGCCTCACGACAGGGGGCGGGAACCGGGGAGCTGTTTTTT	CASRQGAGTGELFF
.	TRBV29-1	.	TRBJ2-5	TGCAGCGTTGGGCCGGGGTCAGAGACCCAGTACTTC	CSVGPGSETQYF
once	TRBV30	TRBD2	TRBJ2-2	TGTGCCTGGATGGGATCCGGGGGGTTCACCGGGGAGCTGTTTTTT	CAWMGSGGFTGELFF
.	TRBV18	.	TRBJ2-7	TGTGCCAGCTCCCCCGGGGCGGACGAGCAGTACTTC	CASSPGADEQYF
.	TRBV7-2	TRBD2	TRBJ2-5	TGTGCCAGCAGCCCGCAGCTAGCGGGGGGACAAGAGACCCAGTACTTC	CASSPQLAGGQETQYF
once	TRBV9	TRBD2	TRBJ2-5	TGTGCCAGCAGCGTAGCGGTAGCGGGGGGCCAAGAGACCCAGTACTTC	CASSVAVAGGQETQYF
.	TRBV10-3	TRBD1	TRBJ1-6	TGTGCCATTCGGGGGACAGGGAGTTCGAGCTCCTATAATTCACCCCTCCACTTT	CAIRGTGSSSSYNSPLHF
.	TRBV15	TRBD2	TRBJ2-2	TGTGCCACCAGCAGAGCTAGCGGGGGAGTCACCGGGGAGCTGTTTTTT	CATSRASGGVTGELFF
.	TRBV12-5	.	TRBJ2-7	TGTGCTAGTGGTTTGGTAGGTGGGGGCTCCTACGAGCAGTACTTC	CASGLVGGGSYEQYF
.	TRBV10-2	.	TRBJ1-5	TGCGCCAGCAGTGAGTCGTTAGGGAAGTATCAGCCCCAGCATTTT	CASSESLGKYQPQHF
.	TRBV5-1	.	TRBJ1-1	TGCGCCAGCAGGCAACGGGCCGGGGGAAACACTGAAGCTTTCTTT	CASRQRAGGNTEAFF
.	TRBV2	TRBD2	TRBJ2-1	TGTGCCAGCAGTGTGCGGGGGGGCTCCTACAATGAGCAGTTCTTC	CASSVRGGSYNEQFF
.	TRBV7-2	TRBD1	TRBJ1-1	TGTGCCAGCAGTCCAATACAGGGGGCGCGTACTGAAGCTTTCTTT	CASSPIQGARTEAFF
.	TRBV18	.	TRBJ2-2	TGTGCCAGCTCACCAGTCACAGACACCGGGGAGCTGTTTTTT	CASSPVTDTGELFF
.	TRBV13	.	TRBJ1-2	TGTGCCAGCAGCTCCCACCCTGGACTGAGCTATGGCTACACCTTC	CASSSHPGLSYGYTF
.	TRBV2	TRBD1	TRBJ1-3	TGTGCCAGCCGATTGGACAGGGGGATAAGAAACACCATATATTTT	CASRLDRGIRNTIYF
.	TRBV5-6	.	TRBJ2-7	TGTGCCAGCAGCTTGAAGATCAGGCTACGATTTGGGAACTACGAGCAGTACTTC	CASSLKIRLRFGNYEQYF
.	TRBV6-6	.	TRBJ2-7	TGTGCCAGCAGAGACGACAGGTTTGGAGGCGAGCAGTACTTC	CASRDDRFGGEQYF
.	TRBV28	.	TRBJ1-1	TGTGCCAGCAGCACCAGGCGGGTGGAAGCTTTCTTT	CASSTRRVEAFF
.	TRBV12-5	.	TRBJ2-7	TGTGCTAGTGGCCCAAGCAAATACGAGCAGTACTTC	CASGPSKYEQYF
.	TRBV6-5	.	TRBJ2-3	TGTGCCAGCAGTTCCCCGGTAGCTAGCACAGATACGCAGTATTTT	CASSSPVASTDTQYF
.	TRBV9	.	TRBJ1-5	TGTGCCAGCAGCGTAGATGCCAGTCAGGGTCAGCCCCAGCATTTT	CASSVDASQGQPQHF
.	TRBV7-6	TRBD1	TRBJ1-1	TGTGCCAGCAGCTTGGACAGGGGTGGGGCGAACACTGAAGCTTTCTTT	CASSLDRGGANTEAFF
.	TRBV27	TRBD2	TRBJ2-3	TGTGCCAGCAGTCCTGGCGGGGGGGGGCTTGGTACGCAGTATTTT	CASSPGGGGLGTQYF
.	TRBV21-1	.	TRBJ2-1	TGTGCCAGCAGCAAAGTCGAGGGGGATAACTCCTACAATGAGCAGTTCTTC	CASSKVEGDNSYNEQFF
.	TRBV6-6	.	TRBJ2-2	TGTGCCAGCAAGACGGGGGACATTTCGAACACCGGGGAGCTGTTTTTT	CASKTGDISNTGELFF
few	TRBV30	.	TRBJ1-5	TGTGCCTGGAGTGTCGGAAGCAATCAGCCCCAGCATTTT	CAWSVGSNQPQHF
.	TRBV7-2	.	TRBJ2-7	TGTGCCAGCAGCTCTACAGACAGGAATGGGCAGTACTTC	CASSSTDRNGQYF
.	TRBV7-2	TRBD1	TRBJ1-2	TGTGCCAGCAGCCAAGACAGGGGGGAGATCTATGGCTACACCTTC	CASSQDRGEIYGYTF
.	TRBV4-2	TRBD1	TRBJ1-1	TGTGCCAGCAGCCGGGAACAGGGGGGAAACACTGAAGCTTTCTTT	CASSREQGGNTEAFF
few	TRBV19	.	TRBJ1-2	TGTGCCAGTAGCCTCACGGGGGGACCCAACTATGGCTACACCTTC	CASSLTGGPNYGYTF
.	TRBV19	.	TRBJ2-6	TGTGCCAGTAGTATCAAGAGCTCTGGGGCCAACGTCCTGACTTTC	CASSIKSSGANVLTF
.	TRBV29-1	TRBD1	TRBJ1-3	TGCAGCGTAGGACAGGACCTACTGGGAAACACCATATATTTT	CSVGQDLLGNTIYF
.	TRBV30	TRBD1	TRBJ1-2	TGTGCCTGGAGTGTAAAGGACAGGGGGCATGGCTACACCTTC	CAWSVKDRGHGYTF
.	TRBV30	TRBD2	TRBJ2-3	TGTGCCTGGAACCAACAGGGTAGCGGGGGGGCAAAGGGTACGCAGTATTTT	CAWNQQGSGGAKGTQYF
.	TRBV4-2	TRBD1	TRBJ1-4	TGTGCCAGCAGCCAGGCCGGGACAGGGAATGAAAAACTGTTTTTT	CASSQAGTGNEKLFF
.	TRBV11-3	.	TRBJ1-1	TGTGCCAGCAGCTTAGATAACTGGGACGGGGACACTGAAGCTTTCTTT	CASSLDNWDGDTEAFF
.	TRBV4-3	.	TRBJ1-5	TGCGCCAGCAGCCAGGTAGTCGAAACTCCCCAGCATTTT	CASSQVVETPQHF
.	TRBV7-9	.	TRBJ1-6	TGTGCCAGCAGACCCGCCAGCTCCTATAATTCACCCCTCCACTTT	CASRPASSYNSPLHF
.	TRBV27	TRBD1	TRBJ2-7	TGTGCCAGCAGTGGACAGGTCTTAGCCTACGAGCAGTACTTC	CASSGQVLAYEQYF
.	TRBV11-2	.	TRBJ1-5	TGTGCCAGCAGCTTGTACAGGGATCAGCCCCAGCATTTT	CASSLYRDQPQHF